This TCR beta chain is from a study of cytomegalovirus exposure and HLA in healthy donors (dated by TCRdb to the late 2010s). Regarding the study in general: In an earlier analysis of 587 of the donors, 250 to 350 Gb of sequence data and 95 million to 130 million unique TCR beta sequences from approximately 180 million T cells were reported. An early release covering approximately 600 HLA-typed donors comprised about 320 gigabases of sequencing data and tens of millions of unique TCR sequences. Among the roughly 390 genotyped donors, approximately 81% belonged to the genetic ancestry cluster associated with self-reported Caucasian donors. The study aimed to test whether signatures of past pathogen exposure could be identified by cataloging public T cell receptors. The study profiled the T cell repertoires of 666 subjects by immunosequencing and related them to cytomegalovirus serostatus. Besides the first cohort of under 700 subjects, a separate validation cohort made up of roughly 120 different subjects was used. To predict cytomegalovirus infection status, the study brought together high-throughput TCR immunosequencing, statistical association of individual TCRs with disease status, and machine learning. In a later analysis, previously published TCR beta repertoires from 666 donors were re-analyzed and high-resolution HLA genotyping was added so that TCR occurrence patterns could be studied. Rather than using new phenotypic data, the later analysis identified candidate immune exposures from TCR beta sequences and from how often those sequences occurred across donors. In an earlier analysis of 587 of the donors, high-throughput TCR beta sequencing was used to judge whether each TCR beta V gene segment behaved as functional or pseudogenic. Alongside the repertoire data, information on donor age, sex, ethnicity and CMV serostatus was compiled. In a later genetic analysis, genome-wide SNP genotypes for 398 of the 666 donors were used, and that subset was treated as a discovery cohort. All discovery cohort repertoires had been generated on a single sequencing platform. HLA typing included class I and class II loci at four-digit resolution. Typing coverage differed by locus: A, B, C, DRB1 and DQB1 were typed in roughly 620-630 donors, DQA1 in 500 to 550, DPA1 in approximately 600, and DPB1 in 472. Several DR-DQ haplotypes were handled as single units for association and clustering because linkage in the cohort was strong. Among a few hundred genotyped donors of the cohort, an average of about 240,000 unique TCR beta nucleotide sequences were sequenced per donor, approximately 20% of them non-productive. The paper's findings and limits, for the study overall: A group of highly shared sequence variants was considered likely to be a technical artifact of the sequencing pipeline. A later analysis found that HLA-associated TCR beta chains were more clonally expanded and had lower generation probabilities than equally common non-associated chains. Because some donors lacked HLA typing at each locus, the association tests relied only on the typed subset. Because counts were too low, some 17 rarely observed V segments, including chromosome 9 orphons, were excluded from the earlier analysis of a few hundred of the donors. When HLA alleles, especially DR and DQ, strongly co-occurred, attributing TCR associations to individual alleles was difficult. Most TCR sequences were observed very rarely across donors, whereas some public TCRs were present in many individuals. The classifier was reported to diagnose cytomegalovirus status with high specificity and sensitivity in both the original and validation cohorts. The authors suggested that the approach could potentially be generalized to other disease states and immunological phenotypes. In this cohort, only TCR beta chains were sequenced, and detectable features were limited by the absence of alpha or paired-chain data. A further reported finding was that TCR beta sequences accurately predicted the HLA-A and HLA-B alleles for most subjects in the first cohort. The study listed 170 or so TCR beta chains as associated with cytomegalovirus. According to a later genetic analysis, donors in an Asian-associated ancestry cluster had fewer N-insertions in productive TCRs than the approximately 650-donor mean. An earlier analysis of several hundred of the donors showed that most TCR beta V segments appeared in productive rearrangements either about 87% or about 30% of the time, which broadly matched IMGT annotations. For the cohort, immune exposure information was limited to CMV serostatus. A few of the identified cytomegalovirus-associated TCR beta chains were confirmed in vitro to be specific for cytomegalovirus antigens. According to a later analysis, TCR association rates differed among HLA loci, with DRB1 alleles showing the most associated TCRs and HLA-C alleles showing the fewest. Linkage disequilibrium might explain the correlated functional status among segregating V segments, but an unknown experimental factor could not be excluded. According to a later analysis, parvovirus B19, influenza, CMV and Epstein-Barr virus appeared linked to several top co-occurrence clusters. A later analysis found that most CMV-associated TCR beta chains appeared HLA-restricted, with HLA associations seemingly driven largely by CMV exposure. V-gene and J-gene trimming of TCR beta chains was associated with a missense DCLRE1C variant in a later genetic analysis, and the association was replicated in an independent cohort. Specific HLA alleles were associated with around 18,000 TCR beta sequences at a false discovery rate of 0.05 in a later analysis. Presence/absence analyses assumed roughly uniform sequencing depth across donors, an assumption that may not hold.

This clone was counted a single time. There is no known antigen for this receptor. There are no base qualities to consult, and no much larger clone falls within one base. In total, roughly 670 healthy bone marrow donors made up the cohort. Cohort members were all nominally healthy when sampled, although unrecorded immune exposures were likely present. The donor tested CMV seronegative, placing the donor among the roughly 350 seronegative members of the cohort. Each donor provided a peripheral blood sample, and peripheral blood mononuclear cells were used for TCR beta sequencing. The Qiagen DNeasy Blood Extraction Kit was used to extract genomic DNA from the blood cell samples. Libraries came from the immunoSEQ multiplex PCR assay. The multiplex PCR relied on a mix of 60 forward primers for TCR Vbeta segments and 13 reverse primers for TCR Jbeta segments. A multiplex PCR assay on genomic DNA amplified the CDR3 region of rearranged TCR beta genes. The Illumina HiSeq System was used to sequence the amplified TCR beta libraries as 87-base-pair reads. The paper's data handling went like this. In a later analysis, some 80 million unique TCR beta chains were counted across the 650 to 750 repertoires, and around 11 million of these chains were shared by at least two donors. To remove PCR and sequencing errors, raw reads were error-corrected and collapsed into unique sequences using a nearest-neighbor algorithm that merged closely related sequences. To assign V, D and J gene segments, CDR3 sequences were aligned to IMGT reference sequences. For a sequence to be retained, a match of at least six nucleotides to both a V gene segment and a J gene segment was required. A rearrangement counted as productive if the CDR3 had no stop codons and remained in frame with V and J, and every other rearrangement counted as non-productive. CDR3 was defined by IMGT convention, running from the second conserved V-encoded cysteine to the conserved J-encoded phenylalanine. The earlier analysis of 500 to 650 of the donors excluded any sequence lacking an unambiguous match to a single V gene segment. An earlier analysis of approximately 590 of the donors classified V segments as functional when productive rearrangements were above 56.7% and as segregating when the standard deviation between donors was above 5%. To diagnose cytomegalovirus status from the catalog of TCR beta chain sequences, a statistical classification framework was built. V and J gene assignment, in a later analysis, came from comparing TCR nucleotide sequences with IMGT/GENE-DB human TR gene sequences. In a later analysis, CDR3 sequences and most-parsimonious VDJ recombination scenarios were assigned using the TCRdist pipeline. A later analysis defined each TCR beta chain by its CDR3 amino acid sequence plus V-gene family, and excluded reads lacking a unique V-gene family. In a later analysis, 450 to 600 highly shared, low-generation-probability nucleotide sequences were removed to address suspected cross-contamination and a sequencing artifact. In a later analysis, a clonal expansion index was calculated for each public chain from normalized within-repertoire ranks of inferred template counts. A later analysis computed generation probabilities with a VDJ recombination model fitted to out-of-frame rearrangements, and checked the results against IGoR. In a later analysis, hypergeometric tests were used to score TCR-TCR, TCR-HLA and TCR-CMV co-occurrence, with a repertoire-size bias correction applied to TCR pairs. False discovery rates were estimated in a later analysis by permuting HLA or CMV assignments 20 times. In a later analysis, co-occurring TCRs were grouped using DBSCAN, and TCRdist sequence similarity was added for clustering within HLA-allele-positive subsets. Repertoires with fewer than 30,000 or more than 120,000 public chains were left out of co-occurrence clustering, as were about 5 repertoires with anomalous nucleotide sharing. The table was pulled from immuneACCESS by TCRdb, which kept in-frame rearrangements only. Such tables lose some clones; where checked, under half of the loss comes from unresolved V genes, and the rest has no known cause. That table gives V, J and clone size, and the DNA gave D and trimming. The sample table contains under 200,000 clones; only one count was recorded for 65% to 90% of them. Of the sample, less than 2.5% is held by the ten largest clones.

The sequence derives from a woman aged 50 to 65 in good health and CMV-seronegative. Source material: PBMCs.

Here the CDR3 is given as CASSLAGVGDTQYF. In nucleotide form, the sequence is TGTGCCAGCAGTCTAGCGGGAGTGGGAGATACGCAGTATTTT. The rearrangement joined TRBV7-6 to TRBJ2-3, with 10 bases matching TRBD2. CDR1 and CDR2, per the germline V gene, are SGHVS and FNYEAQ. The CDR3 measures 14 amino acids from cysteine to phenylalanine. Left in the record is the CDR3 DNA by itself, 42 bases read in frame from the first base. The germline V end is reduced by 6 bases and the J end by 5 bases; junction bases left unmatched: 5.